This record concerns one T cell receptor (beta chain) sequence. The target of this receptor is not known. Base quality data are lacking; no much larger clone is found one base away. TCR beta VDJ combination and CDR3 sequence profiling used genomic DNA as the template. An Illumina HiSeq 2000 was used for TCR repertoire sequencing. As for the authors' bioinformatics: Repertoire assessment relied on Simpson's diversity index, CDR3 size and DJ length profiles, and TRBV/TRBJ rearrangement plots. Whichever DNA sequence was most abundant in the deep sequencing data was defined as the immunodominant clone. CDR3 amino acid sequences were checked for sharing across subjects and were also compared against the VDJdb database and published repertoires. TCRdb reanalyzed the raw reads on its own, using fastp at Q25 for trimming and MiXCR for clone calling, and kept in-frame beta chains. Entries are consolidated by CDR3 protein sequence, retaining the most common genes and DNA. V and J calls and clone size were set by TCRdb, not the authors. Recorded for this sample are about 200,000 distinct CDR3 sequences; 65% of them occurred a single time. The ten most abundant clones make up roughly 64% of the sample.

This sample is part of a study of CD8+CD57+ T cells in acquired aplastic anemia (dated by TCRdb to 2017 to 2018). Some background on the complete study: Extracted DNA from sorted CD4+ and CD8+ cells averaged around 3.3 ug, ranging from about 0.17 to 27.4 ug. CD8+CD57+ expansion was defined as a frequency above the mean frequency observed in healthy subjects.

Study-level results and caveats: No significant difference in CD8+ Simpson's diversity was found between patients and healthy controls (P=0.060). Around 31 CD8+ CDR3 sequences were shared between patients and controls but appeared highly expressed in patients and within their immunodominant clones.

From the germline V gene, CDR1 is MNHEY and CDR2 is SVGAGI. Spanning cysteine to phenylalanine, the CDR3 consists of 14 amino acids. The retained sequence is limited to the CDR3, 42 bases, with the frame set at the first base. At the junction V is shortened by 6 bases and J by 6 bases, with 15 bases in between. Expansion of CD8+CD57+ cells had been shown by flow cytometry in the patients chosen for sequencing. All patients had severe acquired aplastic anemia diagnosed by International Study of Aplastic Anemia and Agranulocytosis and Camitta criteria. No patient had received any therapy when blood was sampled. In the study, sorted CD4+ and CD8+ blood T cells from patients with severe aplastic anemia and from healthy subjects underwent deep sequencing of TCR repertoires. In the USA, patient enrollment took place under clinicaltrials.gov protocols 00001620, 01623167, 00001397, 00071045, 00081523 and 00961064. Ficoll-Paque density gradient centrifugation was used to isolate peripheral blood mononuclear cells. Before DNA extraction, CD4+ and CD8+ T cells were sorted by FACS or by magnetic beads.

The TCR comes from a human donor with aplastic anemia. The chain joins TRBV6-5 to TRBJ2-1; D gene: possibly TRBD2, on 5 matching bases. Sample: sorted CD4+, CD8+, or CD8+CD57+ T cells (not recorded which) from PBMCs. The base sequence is TGTGCCAGCAGCACTCGGGGTAACGGCAATGAGCAGTTCTTC. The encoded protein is CASSTRGNGNEQFF.